This T cell receptor (beta chain) comes out of a study of blood T cell repertoires in COVID-19. Losses at the gene ends were 6 bases for V and 0 bases for J; bases not matched to a gene: 8. The CDR3 is 16 residues long. Germline CDR1 is WNHNN and CDR2 is SYGVQD (reference sequence). The study drew participants aged about 18 to 89 years from about two dozen US areas. The study counted Cohort 3 donors as recovered given two negative PCRs, clearance, or symptom resolution. This table comes from immunoSEQ multiplex PCR, and its TCRdb copy is limited to in-frame clones, with some not included. The data hold some 300,000 clones, with approximately 91% observed a single time.

This TCR came from a woman between 25 and 40 years old who had recovered from COVID-19. The chain has TRBV10-1 and TRBJ1-5, with 7 bases that match TRBD1. The sample consisted of PBMCs or T cells enriched from blood (not recorded which). CDR3 bases: TGCGCCAGCAGGGGTACAGGGGCCTTTAGCAATCAGCCCCAGCATTTT. Its protein is CASRGTGAFSNQPQHF.